This TCR beta chain derives from a study of T-cell memory formation after mild COVID-19. TCRdb reprocessed the 5' RACE reads with MiXCR, giving one entry per CDR3 protein. The sample has just over 400,000 distinct CDR3 sequences, about a quarter seen once. V lost 7 bases and J lost 8, with 17 bases in between. The CDR3 covers 12 residues. Germline-derived CDR1 and CDR2 are SQVTM and ANQGSEA. Sequencing was performed on PBMCs or a T cell subset sorted from them (not recorded which). This chain links TRBV29-1 with TRBJ1-1; maybe TRBD1 (5 bases). The sequence derives from an adult woman who had mild COVID-19 (a few samples of this study predate the infection). Cell type and time point are not known. The CDR3 spells CSAQGLGREAFF. DNA for the CDR3: TGCAGCGCCCAGGGCCTAGGAAGGGAAGCTTTCTTT.